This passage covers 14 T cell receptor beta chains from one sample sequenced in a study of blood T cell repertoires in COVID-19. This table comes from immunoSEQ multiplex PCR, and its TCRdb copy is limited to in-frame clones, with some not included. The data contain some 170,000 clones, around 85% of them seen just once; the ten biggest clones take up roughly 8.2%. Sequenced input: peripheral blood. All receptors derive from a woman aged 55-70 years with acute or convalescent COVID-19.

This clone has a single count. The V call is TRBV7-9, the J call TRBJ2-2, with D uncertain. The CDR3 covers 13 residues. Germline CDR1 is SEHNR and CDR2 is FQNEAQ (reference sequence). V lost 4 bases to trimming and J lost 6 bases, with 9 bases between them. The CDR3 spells CASSSGSSGELFF. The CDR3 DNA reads TGTGCCAGCAGCTCCGGGTCATCCGGGGAGCTGTTTTTT.

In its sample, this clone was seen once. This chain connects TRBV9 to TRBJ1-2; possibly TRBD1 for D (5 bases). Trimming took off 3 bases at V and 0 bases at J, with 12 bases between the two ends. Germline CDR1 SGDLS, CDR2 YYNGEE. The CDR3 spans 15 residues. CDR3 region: CASSAGGGSNYGYTF. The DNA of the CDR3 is TGTGCCAGCAGCGCTGGGGGGGGTTCTAACTATGGCTACACCTTC. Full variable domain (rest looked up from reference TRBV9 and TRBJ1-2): DSGVTQTPKHLITATGQRVTLRCSPRSGDLSVYWYQQSLDQGLQFLIQYYNGEERAKGNILERFSAQQFPDLHSELNLSSLELGDSALYFCASSAGGGSNYGYTFGSGTRLTVV.

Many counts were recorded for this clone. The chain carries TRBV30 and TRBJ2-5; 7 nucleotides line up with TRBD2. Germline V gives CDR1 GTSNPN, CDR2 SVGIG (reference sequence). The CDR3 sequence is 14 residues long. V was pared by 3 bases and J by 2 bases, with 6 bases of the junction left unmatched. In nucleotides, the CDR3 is TGTGCCTGGAGGCCGGTGGGGGGGCAAGAGACCCAGTACTTC. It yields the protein CAWRPVGGQETQYF.

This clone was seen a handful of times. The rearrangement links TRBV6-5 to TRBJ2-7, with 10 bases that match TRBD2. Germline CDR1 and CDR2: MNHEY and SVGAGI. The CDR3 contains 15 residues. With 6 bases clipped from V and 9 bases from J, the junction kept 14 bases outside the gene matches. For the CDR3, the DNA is TGTGCCAGCAGGGGGCTAGCGGGAGAAAGTGTTGGGCAGTACTTC. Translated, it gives CASRGLAGESVGQYF.

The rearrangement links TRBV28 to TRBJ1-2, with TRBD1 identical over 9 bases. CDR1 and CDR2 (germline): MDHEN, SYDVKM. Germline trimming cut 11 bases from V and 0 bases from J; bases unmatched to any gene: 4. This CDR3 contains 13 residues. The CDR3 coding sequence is TGTGCCTATGGGACAGGGACTAACTATGGCTACACCTTC. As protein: CAYGTGTNYGYTF.

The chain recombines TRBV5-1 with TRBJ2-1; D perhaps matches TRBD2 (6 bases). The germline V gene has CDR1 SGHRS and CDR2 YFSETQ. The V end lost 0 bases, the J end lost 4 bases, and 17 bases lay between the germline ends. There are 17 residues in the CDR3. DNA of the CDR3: TGCGCCAGCAGCTTGGCGCCCGATTTACTAGCTTACAATGAGCAGTTCTTC. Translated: CASSLAPDLLAYNEQFF.

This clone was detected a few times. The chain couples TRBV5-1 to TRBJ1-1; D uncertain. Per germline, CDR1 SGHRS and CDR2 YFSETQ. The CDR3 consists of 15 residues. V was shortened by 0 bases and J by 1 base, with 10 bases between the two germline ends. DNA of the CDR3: TGCGCCAGCAGCTTGGATCCAAGTAGGAACACTGAAGCTTTCTTT. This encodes CASSLDPSRNTEAFF.

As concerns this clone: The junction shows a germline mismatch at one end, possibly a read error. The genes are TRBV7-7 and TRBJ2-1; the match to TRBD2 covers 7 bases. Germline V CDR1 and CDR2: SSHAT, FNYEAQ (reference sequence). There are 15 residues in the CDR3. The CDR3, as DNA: TGTGCTAGCAGCTTAGAAGCGGGATTTCCTAATGAGCAGTTCTTC. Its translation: CASSLEAGFPNEQFF. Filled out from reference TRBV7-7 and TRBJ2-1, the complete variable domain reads GAGVSQSPRYKVTKRGQDVTLRCDPISSHATLYWYQQALGQGPEFLTYFNYEAQPDKSGLPSDRFSAERPEGSISTLTIQRTEQRDSAMYRCASSLEAGFPNEQFFGPGTRLTVL.

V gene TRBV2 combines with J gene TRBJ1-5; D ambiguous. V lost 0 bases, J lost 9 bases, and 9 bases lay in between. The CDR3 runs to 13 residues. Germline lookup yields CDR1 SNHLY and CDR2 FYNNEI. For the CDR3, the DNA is TGTGCCAGCAGTGAAGCACAGATTCGGCCCCAGCATTTT. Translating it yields CASSEAQIRPQHF.

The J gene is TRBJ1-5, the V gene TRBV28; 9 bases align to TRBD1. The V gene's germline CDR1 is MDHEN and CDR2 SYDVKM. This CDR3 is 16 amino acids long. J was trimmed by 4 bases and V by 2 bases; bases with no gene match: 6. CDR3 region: CASSLVGQGGNQPQHF. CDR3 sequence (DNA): TGTGCCAGCAGTTTAGTGGGACAGGGAGGGAATCAGCCCCAGCATTTT.

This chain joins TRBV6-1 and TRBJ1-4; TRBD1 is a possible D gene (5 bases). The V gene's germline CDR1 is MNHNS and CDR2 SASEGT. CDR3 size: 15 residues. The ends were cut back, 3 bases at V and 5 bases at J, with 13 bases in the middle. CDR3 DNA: TGTGCCAGCAGTGATCTGGGGCTGGGGAATGAAAAACTGTTTTTT. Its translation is CASSDLGLGNEKLFF.

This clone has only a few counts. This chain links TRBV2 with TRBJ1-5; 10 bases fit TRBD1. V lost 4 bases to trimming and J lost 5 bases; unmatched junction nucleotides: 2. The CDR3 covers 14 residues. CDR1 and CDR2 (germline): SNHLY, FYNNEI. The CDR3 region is CASSGTGGDQPQHF. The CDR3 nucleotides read TGTGCCAGCAGTGGGACAGGGGGAGATCAGCCCCAGCATTTT.

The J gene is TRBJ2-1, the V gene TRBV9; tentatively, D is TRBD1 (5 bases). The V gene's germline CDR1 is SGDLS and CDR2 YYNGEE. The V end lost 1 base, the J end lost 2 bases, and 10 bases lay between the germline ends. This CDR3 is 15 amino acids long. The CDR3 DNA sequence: TGTGCCAGCAGCGTAAGGGGAACGCCCTACAATGAGCAGTTCTTC. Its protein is CASSVRGTPYNEQFF.

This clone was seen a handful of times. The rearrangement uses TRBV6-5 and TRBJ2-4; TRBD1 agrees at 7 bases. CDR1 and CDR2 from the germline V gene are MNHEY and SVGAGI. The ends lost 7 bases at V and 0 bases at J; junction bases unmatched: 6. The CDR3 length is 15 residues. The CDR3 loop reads CASKGTALAKNIQYF. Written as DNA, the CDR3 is TGTGCCAGCAAGGGGACAGCCCTAGCCAAAAACATTCAGTACTTC.